These T cell receptor beta chains were read from a single sample in a study of cytomegalovirus exposure and HLA in healthy donors. Libraries were prepared by immunoSEQ multiplex PCR; TCRdb keeps only in-frame clonotypes and omits some of them. The sample consists of 150,000 to 200,000 clones, around 80% of them appearing once. The sequenced sample consisted of PBMCs. These receptors all come from a young man in good health and CMV-seronegative. The CDR3 runs from the conserved cysteine through the conserved F or W. The D gene is left open where the match is weak. A row's size may be missing; if present it is once, few, many or a size class.

j_gene	v_gene	abundance	d_gene	CDR3aa	CDR3nt
TRBJ2-3	TRBV6-5	few	-	CASSSAVLDTQYF	TGTGCCAGCAGTTCCGCGGTTTTGGATACGCAGTATTTT
TRBJ1-5	TRBV5-1	-	TRBD1	CASSPGQGNQPQHF	TGCGCCAGCAGCCCGGGACAGGGCAATCAGCCCCAGCATTTT
TRBJ2-1	TRBV19	once	TRBD2	CASSIAGGIYNEQFF	TGTGCCAGTAGTATAGCGGGGGGAATCTACAATGAGCAGTTCTTC
TRBJ2-4	TRBV2	-	-	CASSEEGYGKNIQYF	TGTGCCAGCAGTGAGGAGGGGTATGGCAAAAACATTCAGTACTTC
TRBJ1-1	TRBV7-9	-	-	CASSYGGADAFF	TGTGCCAGCAGCTACGGCGGGGCCGATGCTTTCTTT
TRBJ2-7	TRBV9	once	TRBD2	CASSVDPSGGTYEQYF	TGTGCCAGCAGCGTAGATCCTAGCGGTGGGACCTACGAGCAGTACTTC
TRBJ2-3	TRBV7-9	-	-	CASSFTGLFTQYF	TGTGCCAGCAGTTTCACCGGACTTTTTACGCAGTATTTT
TRBJ1-4	TRBV2	-	-	CASIRGLGEKLFF	TGTGCCAGCATCAGGGGTCTAGGTGAAAAACTGTTTTTT
TRBJ1-2	TRBV10-3	few	TRBD1	CAIRAGTGNHYGYTF	TGTGCCATCAGGGCCGGGACAGGGAATCACTATGGCTACACCTTC
TRBJ1-4	TRBV4-3	-	-	CASSQEPAPRQAGEKLFF	TGCGCCAGCAGCCAAGAGCCCGCTCCCCGCCAGGCGGGTGAAAAACTGTTTTTT
TRBJ2-7	TRBV6-1	-	TRBD2	CASRIGLDNRQYF	TGTGCCAGCAGGATCGGACTAGACAACAGGCAGTACTTC
TRBJ2-3	TRBV19	-	TRBD2	CASRLAGGTDTQYF	TGTGCCAGTAGACTAGCGGGGGGCACAGATACGCAGTATTTT
TRBJ2-6	TRBV28	-	-	CASLLSGANVLTF	TGTGCCAGCCTACTCTCTGGGGCCAACGTCCTGACTTTC
TRBJ1-1	TRBV6-1	-	-	CASRTEQGGTEAFF	TGTGCCAGCAGGACGGAACAGGGTGGCACTGAAGCTTTCTTT
TRBJ1-5	TRBV28	-	-	CASSWGGPNNQPQHF	TGTGCCAGCAGTTGGGGGGGGCCCAACAATCAGCCCCAGCATTTT
TRBJ1-2	TRBV28	-	-	CASSFKSRDTPLYGYTF	TGTGCCAGCAGTTTTAAGTCACGGGACACACCACTCTATGGCTACACCTTC
TRBJ1-1	TRBV19	-	-	CASTRGVGEAFF	TGTGCCAGTACTAGGGGCGTAGGGGAAGCTTTCTTT
TRBJ1-2	TRBV5-4	-	-	CASSLVGTPNYGYTF	TGTGCCAGCAGCTTGGTCGGGACACCCAACTATGGCTACACCTTC
TRBJ1-6	TRBV27	-	-	CASSPPGDNSPLHF	TGTGCCAGCAGTCCCCCCGGGGATAATTCACCCCTCCACTTT
TRBJ2-2	TRBV7-9	-	-	CASTTAGQRELFF	TGTGCCAGCACAACGGCGGGGCAGCGGGAGCTGTTTTTT
TRBJ2-7	TRBV28	-	TRBD1	CASSLPTDRDEQYF	TGTGCCAGCAGTTTACCTACGGACAGGGACGAGCAGTACTTC
TRBJ2-7	TRBV7-9	-	TRBD1	CASSSIGQDPFKHEQYF	TGTGCCAGCAGCTCAATAGGACAGGACCCCTTTAAGCACGAGCAGTACTTC
TRBJ2-7	TRBV27	-	TRBD2	CASSTGLAGRYEQYF	TGTGCCAGCAGTACAGGACTAGCGGGACGCTACGAGCAGTACTTC
TRBJ1-1	TRBV9	-	-	CASSVEGENTEAFF	TGTGCCAGCAGCGTAGAGGGGGAGAACACTGAAGCTTTCTTT
TRBJ1-2	TRBV5-4	-	-	CASSLAGLNYGYTF	TGTGCCAGCAGCTTGGCAGGGTTGAACTATGGCTACACCTTC
TRBJ1-6	TRBV11-2	-	-	CASSLRSSYNSPLHF	TGTGCCAGCAGCCTGAGGAGCTCCTATAATTCACCCCTCCACTTT
TRBJ1-1	TRBV29-1	-	-	CSGSPGDTEAFF	TGCAGCGGCTCCCCAGGGGACACTGAAGCTTTCTTT
TRBJ1-6	TRBV2	once	TRBD1	CASGIRTGALGSPLHF	TGTGCCAGTGGGATTAGGACAGGCGCCCTGGGGTCACCCCTCCACTTT
TRBJ2-5	TRBV9	-	-	CASSVEPVGRQETQYF	TGTGCCAGCAGCGTAGAGCCCGTGGGCCGGCAAGAGACCCAGTACTTC
TRBJ1-5	TRBV6-6	-	-	CASRFRGDQPQHF	TGTGCCAGCAGATTCAGGGGAGATCAGCCCCAGCATTTT